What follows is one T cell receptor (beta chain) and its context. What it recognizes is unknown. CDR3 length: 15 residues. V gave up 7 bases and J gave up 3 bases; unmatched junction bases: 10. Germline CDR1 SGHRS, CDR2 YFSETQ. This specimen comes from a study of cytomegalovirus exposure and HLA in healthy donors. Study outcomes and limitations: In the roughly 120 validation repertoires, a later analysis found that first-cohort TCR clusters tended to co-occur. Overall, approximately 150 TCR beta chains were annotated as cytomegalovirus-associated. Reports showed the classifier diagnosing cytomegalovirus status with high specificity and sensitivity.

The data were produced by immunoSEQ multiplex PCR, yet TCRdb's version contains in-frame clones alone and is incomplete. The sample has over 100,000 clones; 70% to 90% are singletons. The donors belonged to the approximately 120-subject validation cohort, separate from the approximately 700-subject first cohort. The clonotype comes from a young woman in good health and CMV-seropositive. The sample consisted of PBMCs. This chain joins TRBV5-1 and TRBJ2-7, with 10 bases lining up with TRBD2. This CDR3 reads CASSTQGTSVYEQYF. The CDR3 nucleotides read TGCGCCAGCTCAACTCAGGGGACTAGCGTCTACGAGCAGTACTTC.